This TCR beta chain was observed in a study of control samples from healthy donors and cancer patients. Sequencing used immunoSEQ multiplex PCR; TCRdb keeps in-frame clones, though not all of them. The sample shows 120,000 or so clones, around 86% of them seen only once. This CDR3 contains 15 residues. After removal of 3 bases from V and 5 bases from J, the junction contained 4 bases not matched to a gene. Germline V gene data show CDR1 as DFQATT and CDR2 as SNEGSKA (reference sequence). The chain carries TRBV20-1 and TRBJ2-7, with 16 bases matching TRBD2. The sample was blood. The sequence came from a man aged 35 to 55 in good health. CDR3 region: CSASGTSGGANEQYF. In DNA form, the CDR3 reads TGCAGTGCTAGTGGGACTAGCGGGGGGGCCAACGAGCAGTACTTC.